The 22 T cell receptor beta chains given below trace back to one sample, sequenced in a study of T cells after yellow fever vaccination. TCRdb reprocessed the 5' RACE reads via MiXCR and lists one record per CDR3 protein. The data contain roughly 500,000 distinct CDR3 sequences, 19% of them singletons. The sequences come from PBMCs, collected 15 days after the yellow fever booster vaccination. The receptors were sampled from a man aged 25-45 years who received the YFV17D yellow fever vaccine.

This clonotype was seen more than once but under ten times. J is TRBJ2-1 and V is TRBV18; D is perhaps TRBD1 (6 bases). This CDR3 comprises 16 residues. The V gene's germline CDR1 is KGHSH and CDR2 LQKENI. Between the trimmed V and J ends, which lost 1 base and 4 bases, there was a span of 14 bases. The DNA for the CDR3 is TGTGCCAGCTCACCACGAGAACAGGGCCTATACAATGAGCAGTTCTTC. Its protein product is CASSPREQGLYNEQFF.

The chain joins TRBV20-1 to TRBJ1-3; D not certain. Germline V lookup: CDR1 DFQATT, CDR2 SNEGSKA (reference sequence). V was cut by 6 bases and J by 4 bases, with 13 bases left in between. The CDR3 runs 13 residues. CDR3 DNA: TGCAGTGCCCAGTCCCCGAAGGGAAACACCATATATTTT. It translates to CSAQSPKGNTIYF.

This clonotype was observed a handful of times. This chain joins TRBV10-3 and TRBJ2-1; D is perhaps TRBD2 (6 bases). V shed 11 bases and J shed 9 bases, with 20 bases lying between them. CDR1 and CDR2 from the germline V gene are ENHRY and SYGVKD. This CDR3 region has 13 residues. The CDR3 protein is CAAGLATAGEQFF. DNA for the CDR3: TGTGCCGCCGGGCTAGCGACAGCCGGTGAGCAGTTCTTC.

This clonotype was picked up a small number of times. CDR3 sequence: CASIKVPSTDTQYF. CDR3 bases: TGTGCCAGCATCAAGGTTCCTAGCACAGATACGCAGTATTTT. The V gene is TRBV6-2 or TRBV6-3, the J gene TRBJ2-3; D gene unclear. The CDR3 runs to 14 residues. The V gene's germline CDR1 is MNHEY and CDR2 SVGEGT. The ends were cut back, 7 bases at V and 0 bases at J, with 11 bases in the middle.

The gene calls are TRBV12-3 or TRBV12-4 and TRBJ2-7; 9 bases are shared with TRBD1. V lost 6 bases and J lost 4; bases outside the gene matches: 10. The CDR3 is made up of 15 amino acids. The DNA of the CDR3 is TGTGCCAGCAGCCTGGGGACAGGGCGATTTTACGAGCAGTACTTC. Its translation is CASSLGTGRFYEQYF.

The chain links TRBV12-3 or TRBV12-4 to TRBJ1-1; D unresolved. V lost 3 bases, J lost 0 bases, and 8 bases lay in between. The CDR3 is 14 amino acids. The CDR3 region has the DNA TGTGCCAGCAGTTTTAAGGAGATGAACACTGAAGCTTTCTTT. Residues: CASSFKEMNTEAFF.

The V call is TRBV5-1, the J call TRBJ2-7, with a tentative D call TRBD2 (5 bases). Trimming took 2 bases from V and 5 from J, leaving 14 bases between them. Germline loops: CDR1 SGHRS, CDR2 YFSETQ. The CDR3 spans 14 residues. The CDR3 bases are TGCGCCAGCAGCTTAGGTCCTAGCAACGACGAGCAGTACTTC. This codes for CASSLGPSNDEQYF.

This clonotype was picked up a small number of times. This sequence joins TRBV12-3 or TRBV12-4 and TRBJ1-2; 11 positions agree with TRBD1. This CDR3 region has 14 residues. The V and J ends lost 5 bases and 8 bases, in that order; junction bases with no gene match: 7. As DNA, the CDR3 is TGTGCCAGCAGTCCTCGGACAGGGGGCGCAGGCTACACCTTC. This encodes CASSPRTGGAGYTF.

With regard to this clonotype: At one of its ends the junction is not consistent with the germline gene, which may arise from a read error. The chain employs TRBV20-1 and TRBJ2-5; TRBD2 aligns across 12 bases. Per the germline V gene, CDR1 is DFQATT and CDR2 is SNEGSKA (reference sequence). The CDR3 totals 16 residues. This CDR3 is CCARRGGLAGSETQYF. Written as DNA, the CDR3 is TGCTGTGCTAGAAGGGGAGGACTAGCGGGAAGCGAGACCCAGTACTTC.

This chain joins TRBV16 and TRBJ2-3; D gene uncertain. V was pared by 2 bases and J by 0 bases, with 15 bases between. Per germline, CDR1 KGHSY and CDR2 FQNENV. The CDR3 is 17 amino acids. The CDR3 nucleotides read TGTGCCAGCAGCCAACCCCCCCGCCCGGGCAGCACAGATACGCAGTATTTT. This translates into CASSQPPRPGSTDTQYF.

The table lists this clonotype with a few counts. The chain couples TRBV27 to TRBJ1-5, with a weak D call TRBD1 (5 bases). The germline CDR1 and CDR2 sequences are MNHEY and SMNVEV (reference sequence). Trimming took off 5 bases at V and 3 bases at J, with 20 bases between the two ends. The CDR3 covers 17 residues. CDR3 nucleotide sequence: TGTGCCAGCAGTCCGAGGACAACCGGGAGGGTCAATCAGCCCCAGCATTTT. It encodes CASSPRTTGRVNQPQHF.

The rearrangement uses TRBV6-5 and TRBJ2-1; tentatively, D is TRBD2 (5 bases). This CDR3 has 17 residues. V was trimmed by 3 bases and J by 7 bases, leaving 22 bases between them. CDR1 MNHEY and CDR2 SVGAGI come from the germline V gene. The CDR3 sequence: CASSYFVRQTTRNEQFF. The CDR3 DNA is TGTGCCAGCAGTTATTTCGTGCGGCAGACCACTAGGAATGAGCAGTTCTTC.

The chain is built from TRBV29-1 and TRBJ1-4, with D tentatively TRBD1 (5 bases). With 7 bases removed from V and 5 bases from J, the gap between germline ends came to 20 bases. The CDR3 covers 15 residues. Germline V gene lookup returns CDR1 SQVTM and CDR2 ANQGSEA. DNA for the CDR3: TGCAGCGGGACCCTTGGGGGGTCAGAAAATGAAAAACTGTTTTTT. Protein sequence: CSGTLGGSENEKLFF.

This clonotype was counted between two and nine times. The J gene is TRBJ2-1, the V gene TRBV6-2 or TRBV6-3; D call uncertain. Per germline, CDR1 MNHEY and CDR2 SVGEGT. The CDR3 contains 14 residues. Trimming pared 2 bases from V and 3 bases from J, leaving 8 bases between. CDR3 residues: CASSYAANYNEQFF. CDR3 in DNA: TGTGCCAGCAGTTACGCGGCTAACTACAATGAGCAGTTCTTC.

The chain combines TRBV28 with TRBJ2-7; D unclear. Trimming left V 5 bases short and J 1 base short, with 18 bases between. CDR3 size: 16 residues. Germline CDR1 and CDR2: MDHEN and SYDVKM. In nucleotides, the CDR3 is TGTGCCAGCAGTCCAATGGAGTCAACGGCTTCCTACGAGCAGTACTTC. This translates into CASSPMESTASYEQYF. The full variable domain, rest sourced from reference TRBV28 and TRBJ2-7, is DVKVTQSSRYLVKRTGEKVFLECVQDMDHENMFWYRQDPGLGLRLIYFSYDVKMKEKGDIPEGYSVSREKKERFSLILESASTNQTSMYLCASSPMESTASYEQYFGPGTRLTVT.

This clonotype was found a few times. CDR3 nucleotides: TGTGCCAGCAGCTTGAGACAAGCCTACAATGAGCAGTTCTTC. The encoded protein is CASSLRQAYNEQFF. The V and J genes are TRBV7-2 and TRBJ2-1; no clear D. CDR1 is SGHTA and CDR2 is FQGNSA in the germline V gene. With 3 bases removed from V and 2 bases from J, the gap between germline ends came to 8 bases. The CDR3 is 14 residues long.

The rearrangement joins TRBV7-8 to TRBJ2-7; TRBD1 is a possible D gene (6 bases). CDR1 and CDR2 from the germline V gene are SGHVS and FQNEAQ. The germline V and J ends were trimmed by 4 bases and 1 base, with 11 bases remaining between them. This CDR3 region has 14 residues. The CDR3 here is CASSYRDTSYEQYF. The DNA for the CDR3 is TGTGCCAGCAGCTATAGGGACACATCCTACGAGCAGTACTTC.

The chain has TRBV6-1 and TRBJ2-5; 7 bases are shared with TRBD2. This CDR3 is built from 14 residues. The V gene end was trimmed by 8 bases and the J gene end by 2 bases; junction bases not matched to a gene: 8. Germline V gene data show CDR1 as MNHNS and CDR2 as SASEGT. The CDR3, as DNA: TGTGCCAGCGGGAGGGCAGCTATTCAAGAGACCCAGTACTTC. Residues: CASGRAAIQETQYF.

This clonotype was detected a few times. The CDR3 DNA sequence: TGTGCCATCAGTACGGCGGGACCCGGAGAGACCCAGTACTTC. Its protein product is CAISTAGPGETQYF. This chain connects TRBV10-3 to TRBJ2-5, with a possible D match to TRBD2 (6 bases). The CDR3 totals 14 residues. Deletions cut 5 bases from V and 4 bases from J, with 14 bases between. Per the germline V gene, CDR1 is ENHRY and CDR2 is SYGVKD.

The chain uses TRBV7-2 and TRBJ2-1; weak D call: TRBD1 (5 bases). Germline V gene data show CDR1 as SGHTA and CDR2 as FQGNSA. The CDR3 is made up of 13 amino acids. With 2 bases removed from V and 9 bases from J, the gap between germline ends came to 11 bases. CDR3 loop: CASSLSRGGEQFF. CDR3 nucleotides: TGTGCCAGCAGCTTATCAAGGGGTGGTGAGCAGTTCTTC.

This clonotype was found a few times. The J gene is TRBJ2-1, the V gene TRBV11-2; TRBD2 agrees at 7 bases. CDR3 size: 16 residues. Germline V gives CDR1 SGHAT, CDR2 FQNNGV. V lost 2 bases and J lost 4; bases outside the gene matches: 8. CDR3 loop: CASSLKALAVYNEQFF. CDR3 bases: TGTGCCAGCAGCTTAAAGGCTCTAGCGGTTTACAATGAGCAGTTCTTC.

This clonotype turned up a few times. This chain links TRBV11-2 with TRBJ2-1, with 7 bases matching TRBD2. The CDR3 consists of 18 residues. CDR1 and CDR2 from the germline V gene are SGHAT and FQNNGV. V lost 4 bases and J lost 4; bases outside the gene matches: 16. The CDR3 here is CASSSPKGRGALYNEQFF. In nucleotides, the CDR3 is TGTGCCAGCAGCTCACCAAAAGGGAGGGGCGCTCTGTACAATGAGCAGTTCTTC.